One and the same sample provided the 25 T cell receptor beta chains below, sequenced in a study of T cells expressing NK-cell markers. Reprocessing the 5' RACE reads, TCRdb reports a single entry for every CDR3 protein and omits DNA. The sample shows roughly 180,000 distinct CDR3 sequences, and over 20% sits with its ten largest clones. The sequenced sample consisted of blood T cells: a sorted CD56 or NKG2C T cell subset, CD4+ or CD8+ T cells, or bulk PBMC T cells (not recorded which). These TCRs come from a man aged 18-69 years in good health.

The chain has TRBV29-1 and TRBJ2-5. The CDR3 extends over 13 amino acids. The germline CDR1 and CDR2 sequences are SQVTM and ANQGSEA. The CDR3 protein is CSVVGNYQETQYF.

The rearrangement uses TRBV13 and TRBJ1-1; the TCRdb D gene call, TRBD1, has no DNA to confirm it. Germline V gene data show CDR1 as PRHDT and CDR2 as FYEKMQ (reference sequence). The CDR3 is 14 amino acids. The CDR3 sequence: CASSDPDRDTEAFF.

The chain recombines TRBV6-5 with TRBJ1-2. The CDR3 sequence is 15 residues long. Germline V lookup: CDR1 MNHEY, CDR2 SVGAGI. This chain's CDR3 is CASSYTPDEPYGYTF.

The chain uses TRBV7-9 and TRBJ2-2; TCRdb returns TRBD2, unconfirmable since there is no DNA. The CDR3 has 16 residues. Germline V CDR1 and CDR2: SEHNR, FQNEAQ (reference sequence). The CDR3 here is CASSLGEGRETGELFF.

The chain couples TRBV7-8 to TRBJ1-2. The CDR3 is 15 residues long. Germline V gene sequence: CDR1 SGHVS, CDR2 FQNEAQ. The CDR3 region is CASSLAPDTIYGYTF.

The chain recombines TRBV11-1 with TRBJ2-5; the TCRdb call, TRBD2, lacks DNA for checking. The CDR3 extends over 16 amino acids. From germline, CDR1 is SGHAT and CDR2 FQDESV (reference sequence). CDR3 residues: CASSLLAGGPLETQYF.

The CDR3 protein is CASSWTGTNEQFF. The chain recombines TRBV5-1 with TRBJ2-1; TCRdb selects TRBD1, and the lack of DNA leaves this call unchecked. This CDR3 spans 13 amino acids. Germline-derived CDR1 and CDR2 are SGHRS and YFSETQ.

V and J are TRBV3-1 and TRBJ2-7; TCRdb selects TRBD1, and the lack of DNA leaves this call unchecked. CDR1 and CDR2 from the germline V gene are LGHDT and YNNKEL (reference sequence). CDR3 length: 16 residues. The CDR3 is CASSQGPTTGTYEQYF.

This rearrangement joins TRBV9 to TRBJ2-1; TCRdb reports TRBD2, a call that lacks DNA to check it against. The CDR3 covers 15 residues. In germline, CDR1 is SGDLS, CDR2 YYNGEE. This CDR3 is CASSGRDSDHNEQFF.

The chain employs TRBV12-3 or TRBV12-4 and TRBJ1-1. The CDR3 runs to 14 residues. CDR3 amino acids: CASSLLASNTEAFF.

The gene calls are TRBV7-2 and TRBJ1-1. The CDR3 covers 13 residues. Per germline, CDR1 SGHTA and CDR2 FQGNSA. The CDR3 loop is CASSLLPGTEAFF.

The rearrangement uses TRBV10-3 and TRBJ1-1; without DNA, the TCRdb call of TRBD1 cannot be checked. The germline gives CDR1 ENHRY, CDR2 SYGVKD. The CDR3 consists of 13 residues. The CDR3 loop reads CAISLDRNTEAFF.

V gene TRBV4-2 combines with J gene TRBJ2-2; as DNA is missing, the TRBD2 call by TCRdb cannot be tested. CDR1 and CDR2 from the germline V gene are LGHNA and YNFKEQ. The CDR3 is made up of 16 amino acids. This CDR3 is CASSQEFPAGAGELFF.

The V and J genes are TRBV5-1 and TRBJ2-2; TCRdb names TRBD1, which stays unverified in the absence of DNA. This CDR3 spans 15 amino acids. The germline CDR1 and CDR2 sequences are SGHRS and YFSETQ. This CDR3 reads CASSRGTEITGELFF.

The genes are TRBV12-3 or TRBV12-4 and TRBJ2-7; TCRdb returns TRBD1, unconfirmable since there is no DNA. The CDR3 length is 15 residues. This CDR3 reads CASSSRQGWSYEQYF.

The rearrangement joins TRBV5-6 to TRBJ2-3. Germline assignment: CDR1 SGHDT and CDR2 YYEEEE. The CDR3 is made up of 14 amino acids. CDR3 region: CASSLASYTDTQYF.

The V and J genes are TRBV15 and TRBJ2-2; no DNA is available, so the TRBD1 call from TCRdb remains unchecked. The CDR3 totals 18 residues. Per germline, CDR1 LNHNV and CDR2 YYDKDF (reference sequence). CDR3: CATSKPSGAPTNTGELFF.

The rearrangement joins TRBV25-1 to TRBJ1-2; TCRdb indicates TRBD1, and absent DNA this call remains unverified. Germline V CDR1 and CDR2: MGHDK, SYGVNS. The CDR3 contains 13 residues. CDR3 protein: CASGNGGQYGYTF.

Here the CDR3 reads CASPGLNTGELFF. The chain recombines TRBV7-9 with TRBJ2-2; TCRdb returns TRBD2, unconfirmable since there is no DNA. The CDR3 runs 13 residues. CDR1 SEHNR and CDR2 FQNEAQ come from the germline V gene (reference sequence). Full variable domain (outside the CDR3, taken from reference TRBV7-9 and TRBJ2-2): DTGVSQNPRHKITKRGQNVTFRCDPISEHNRLYWYRQTLGQGPEFLTYFQNEAQLEKSRLLSDRFSAERPKGSFSTLEIQRTEQGDSAMYLCASPGLNTGELFFGEGSRLTVL.

The chain employs TRBV5-4 and TRBJ2-2; TCRdb's D call of TRBD1 is untestable without DNA. Germline CDR1 is SGHNT and CDR2 is YYREEE (reference sequence). The CDR3 is 15 residues long. CDR3 amino acids: CASSTNQGDTGELFF.

This chain joins TRBV27 and TRBJ2-5; the D gene TCRdb calls, TRBD2, cannot be checked with no DNA. This CDR3 comprises 15 residues. Germline values: CDR1 MNHEY, CDR2 SMNVEV (reference sequence). The chain's CDR3 is CASSYIAGSQETQYF.

This chain's CDR3 is CASTLRTGTGELFF. This chain uses TRBV7-7 with TRBJ2-2. The CDR3 length is 14 residues. CDR1 and CDR2 (germline): SSHAT, FNYEAQ (reference sequence).

CDR3 sequence: CASSQVMSSYNEQFF. The chain links TRBV27 to TRBJ2-1. This CDR3 has 15 amino acids. The V gene's germline CDR1 is MNHEY and CDR2 SMNVEV (reference sequence).

The chain combines TRBV10-3 with TRBJ1-2. From germline, CDR1 is ENHRY and CDR2 SYGVKD. The CDR3 loop spans 16 amino acids. CDR3 sequence: CAINEGLGEANYGYTF.

The V call is TRBV4-2, the J call TRBJ2-7; the TRBD1 assignment by TCRdb is unverifiable without DNA. Germline V CDR1 and CDR2: LGHNA, YNFKEQ. The CDR3 has 14 amino acids. The chain's CDR3 is CASSPRQGTGEQYF.